This T cell receptor (beta chain) is drawn from a study of T cells in Graves' hyperthyroidism and ophthalmopathy. Study-wide results and limits: Most expanded thyroid clonotypes above 0.001 recurred in blood. By a 13 V-J model, ophthalmopathy was set apart from stable hyperthyroidism.

The CDR3 runs to 15 residues. Trimming removed 5 bases from V and 4 bases from J, with 17 bases in between. Germline V CDR1 and CDR2: SGHAT, FQNNGV. What was amplified from RNA transcripts were TCR beta CDR3 regions. First-round RT-PCR of the TCR CDR3 relied on the HTBI primer set. TCRdb itself ran the multiplex PCR reads through MiXCR, one entry per CDR3 protein. The sample holds around 570,000 distinct CDR3 sequences, 20% seen once. This clonotype was observed many times. Its antigen is still unknown. The chain is built from TRBV11-2 and TRBJ1-1; D gene unclear. This sequence originates from a man aged 40-50 years with Graves' ophthalmopathy. Sequenced input: blood. The CDR3 sequence: CASSPNTGSGTEAFF. CDR3 sequence (DNA): TGTGCCAGCAGCCCCAACACCGGGAGTGGCACTGAAGCTTTCTTT. Filled out from reference TRBV11-2 and TRBJ1-1, the complete variable domain reads EAGVAQSPRYKIIEKRQSVAFWCNPISGHATLYWYQQILGQGPKLLIQFQNNGVVDDSQLPKDRFSAERLKGVDSTLKIQPAKLEDSAVYLCASSPNTGSGTEAFFGQGTRLTVV.